This T cell receptor beta chain came from a study of graft-versus-host responses after intestinal transplantation. At the level of the study: For two to three years after anti-thymocyte globulin induction, all recipients took tacrolimus and steroids.

TCRdb's copy holds only in-frame clones and misses some; the assay was immunoSEQ multiplex PCR. Of 40,000 or so clones in the sample, 75% to 90% were seen once. Turning to this clone: Its matching antigen is unknown.

The CDR3 consists of 16 residues. The germline V gene encodes CDR1 MNHEY and CDR2 SMNVEV (reference sequence). Study-wide results and limits: Among circulating GvH clones, peak levels were associated with early post-transplant declines in HvG clones. The marrow of recipients harbored GvH clones, and ileum or blood showed some of them first. When patients had graft-donor T cell macrochimerism, their allografts held high graft-versus-host to host-versus-graft clonal ratios.

The source material was PBMCs, sampled about 990 days after transplant. The chain links TRBV27 to TRBJ2-5; 11 bases agree with TRBD1. The end of the DNA aligns better with TRBJ2-7, so the J call may be wrong. The clonotype comes from a human patient who received an intestinal transplant, so some T cells may come from the graft donor. The CDR3 DNA sequence: TGTGCCAGCAGTTTATCCGGACAGGGGGCTGGCTACGAGCAGTACTTC. It is translated as CASSLSGQGAGYEQYF.